One sample yielded the 8 T cell receptor beta chains listed below, sequenced in a study of T cell responses to AZD1222 COVID-19 vaccine. The method was immunoSEQ multiplex PCR; TCRdb's version includes in-frame clones alone and lacks a portion of them. In the table there are 140,000 or so clones, 85% to 95% of which are singletons. The sample was peripheral blood, taken after recovery from COVID-19. The receptors here all came from an adult who had recovered from COVID-19.

This chain uses TRBV3-1 (or the pseudogene TRBV3-2) with TRBJ1-2; D gene uncertain. The CDR3 runs to 13 residues. Germline CDR1 LGHDT, CDR2 YNNKEL (reference sequence). With 0 bases removed from V and 4 bases from J, the gap between germline ends came to 6 bases. The CDR3 protein is CASSQEDFYGYTF. In DNA, the CDR3 is TGTGCCAGCAGCCAAGAGGACTTCTATGGCTACACCTTC.

The genes are TRBV4-1 and TRBJ2-1; 8 nucleotides match TRBD2. Germline V gene sequence: CDR1 MGHRA, CDR2 YSYEKL. After removal of 6 bases from V and 7 bases from J, the junction contained 14 bases not matched to a gene. This CDR3 contains 16 residues. The CDR3 bases are TGCGCCAGCAGAGTCGAGCTCGGGAGGGAAGTAAATGAGCAGTTCTTC. Its protein product is CASRVELGREVNEQFF.

The chain joins TRBV5-5 to TRBJ2-5; the D is unclear. V dropped 2 bases and J dropped 4 bases, with 15 bases sitting between them. The V gene's germline CDR1 is SGHKS and CDR2 YYEKEE (reference sequence). The CDR3 is 15 amino acids. DNA for the CDR3: TGTGCCAGCAGCTTACCCGCAGGTCAAATAGAGACCCAGTACTTC. This sequence encodes CASSLPAGQIETQYF.

The V and J genes are TRBV2 and TRBJ2-7; 9 nucleotides line up with TRBD1. J gave up 2 bases and V 5 bases, and 4 bases lay outside the gene matches. Germline V gene lookup returns CDR1 SNHLY and CDR2 FYNNEI. This CDR3 contains 14 residues. For the CDR3, the DNA is TGTGCCAGCAGTAGACAGGGGGGAACCTACGAGCAGTACTTC. The encoded protein is CASSRQGGTYEQYF.

The chain combines TRBV20-1 with TRBJ2-7, with TRBD1 identical over 7 bases. Per germline, CDR1 DFQATT and CDR2 SNEGSKA (reference sequence). This CDR3 contains 15 residues. V was clipped by 3 bases and J by 1 base; unmatched bases: 9. DNA for the CDR3: TGCAGTGCTAGTGCCGGGACAGCGTTGTCCTACGAGCAGTACTTC. It is translated as CSASAGTALSYEQYF.

The chain employs TRBV6-5 and TRBJ2-7, with D perhaps assigned TRBD1 or TRBD2 (5 bases each). Germline CDR1 is MNHEY and CDR2 is SVGAGI. V lost 9 bases to trimming and J lost 6 bases, with 18 bases between them. This CDR3 has 13 residues. The CDR3 nucleotides are TGTGCCAGTTCCAAGTCGGGGCTCTCCGAGCAGTACTTC. Its protein product is CASSKSGLSEQYF.

V and J are TRBV5-1 and TRBJ2-1, with D perhaps TRBD2 (5 bases). The CDR3 length is 16 residues. The V and J ends lost 4 bases and 2 bases respectively, with 16 bases between them. The germline V gene has CDR1 SGHRS and CDR2 YFSETQ. CDR3 region: CASSPRGDRTYNEQFF. The CDR3 coding sequence is TGCGCCAGCAGCCCCCGGGGAGATAGGACCTACAATGAGCAGTTCTTC.

This chain joins TRBV28 and TRBJ1-1; 10 bases align to TRBD1. In germline, CDR1 is MDHEN, CDR2 SYDVKM. There are 15 residues in the CDR3. V gave up 2 bases and J gave up 2 bases; unmatched junction bases: 2. CDR3 amino acids: CASSLGTGVNTEAFF. CDR3 DNA sequence: TGTGCCAGCAGTTTAGGGACAGGGGTCAACACTGAAGCTTTCTTT.